This entry lists 23 T cell receptor beta chains sequenced from one sample in a study of CD8 T cells in Susac syndrome. It was with random hexamers that about 0.45 to 1 ug RNA was reverse transcribed. TCRdb used MiXCR to reprocess the immunoSEQ multiplex PCR reads, holding one entry per CDR3 protein. Here the sample spans 250,000 to 350,000 distinct CDR3 sequences, approximately 81% being singletons. Sequences were obtained from CD8+ T cells from PBMCs. Receptors originate from a human donor with multiple sclerosis.

The chain joins TRBV12-2 to TRBJ2-7; the DNA was not compared with TRBD2, the D call given in the table. TRBV12-2 is a pseudogene locus. This CDR3 is built from 16 residues. The DNA for the CDR3 is TGTGCAAGTCGCTCTCGAGGACTAGGAGAGAAGATCGAGCAGTACTTC. Translating gives CASRSRGLGEKIEQYF.

This clonotype came up a few times. V gene TRBV7-9 combines with J gene TRBJ2-3; TRBD2 might be the D (6 bases). Trimming took 2 bases from V and 1 from J, leaving 10 bases between them. Germline V gene lookup returns CDR1 SEHNR and CDR2 FQNEAQ (reference sequence). The CDR3 contains 15 residues. CDR3 nucleotides: TGTGCCAGCAGCTTACCAGCGGGCGGCACAGATACGCAGTATTTT. Its translation is CASSLPAGGTDTQYF.

This clonotype was counted once. The J gene is TRBJ2-3, the V gene TRBV28, with D perhaps given as TRBD1 or TRBD2 (5 bases each). Trimming took off 3 bases at V and 0 bases at J, with 7 bases between the two ends. The CDR3 sequence is 14 residues long. Germline CDR1 is MDHEN and CDR2 is SYDVKM. The CDR3 spells CASSLGVSTDTQYF. CDR3 coding DNA: TGTGCCAGCAGTTTGGGGGTCAGCACAGATACGCAGTATTTT.

This clonotype was seen once. This chain links TRBV2 with TRBJ1-1; possible D gene TRBD1, 6 bases. Looked up from germline, CDR1 is SNHLY and CDR2 is FYNNEI. Between the trimmed V and J ends, which lost 3 bases and 6 bases, there was a span of 17 bases. The CDR3 has 15 amino acids. CDR3 coding DNA: TGTGCCAGCAGTGAGACAGGAGGGGTGGCAGCTGAAGCTTTCTTT. Translating it yields CASSETGGVAAEAFF.

This rearrangement joins TRBV27 to TRBJ2-3; D ambiguous. The CDR3 runs 13 residues. Germline lookup yields CDR1 MNHEY and CDR2 SMNVEV (reference sequence). V was shortened by 5 bases and J by 5 bases, with 11 bases between the two germline ends. CDR3 sequence reads: CASSGLVGDTQYF. The CDR3 nucleotides read TGTGCCAGCAGTGGCTTAGTTGGAGATACGCAGTATTTT.

V gene TRBV2 combines with J gene TRBJ2-1; 8 nucleotides line up with TRBD1. This CDR3 is 15 amino acids long. Trimming removed 0 bases from V and 8 bases from J; junction bases left unmatched: 6. The V gene's germline CDR1 is SNHLY and CDR2 FYNNEI. Here the CDR3 DNA reads TGTGCCAGCAGTGAAGCGCTGACAGGGGAAGATGAGCAGTTCTTC. Its translation: CASSEALTGEDEQFF. The full variable domain, rest sourced from reference TRBV2 and TRBJ2-1, is EPEVTQTPSHQVTQMGQEVILRCVPISNHLYFYWYRQILGQKVEFLVSFYNNEISEKSEIFDDQFSVERPDGSNFTLKIRSTKLEDSAMYFCASSEALTGEDEQFFGPGTRLTVL.

The chain links TRBV11-1 to TRBJ2-6; 9 bases map to TRBD1. Germline lookup yields CDR1 SGHAT and CDR2 FQDESV (reference sequence). This CDR3 is built from 16 residues. V lost 5 bases to trimming and J lost 4 bases; unmatched junction nucleotides: 6. The CDR3 DNA reads TGTGCCAGCAGCAAGGACAGGGGAACGGGGGCCAACGTCCTGACTTTC. It encodes CASSKDRGTGANVLTF.

In its sample, this clonotype was seen a few times. This chain uses TRBV6-5 with TRBJ2-6; D call uncertain. CDR3 length equals 15 residues. V was cut by 2 bases and J by 0 bases, with 5 bases left in between. Germline V gene data show CDR1 as MNHEY and CDR2 as SVGAGI. The CDR3 DNA sequence: TGTGCCAGCAGTTACCTGACCTCTGGGGCCAACGTCCTGACTTTC. It encodes CASSYLTSGANVLTF.

The V gene is TRBV15, the J gene TRBJ1-2, with 9 bases that match TRBD1. The CDR3 is made up of 16 amino acids. Germline loops: CDR1 LNHNV, CDR2 YYDKDF (reference sequence). V dropped 0 bases and J dropped 4; count of bases not matched to a gene: 6. The CDR3: CATSRDGTGTTYGYTF. The CDR3 DNA sequence: TGTGCCACCAGCAGAGACGGGACAGGGACGACCTATGGCTACACCTTC.

CDR3 bases: TGTGCCAGCAGTTACTCACTCTGGGGTCGCACAGATACGCAGTATTTT. Translation: CASSYSLWGRTDTQYF. This chain uses TRBV6-5 with TRBJ2-3; D is ambiguous. Deletions cut 0 bases from V and 1 base from J, with 11 bases between. Germline CDR1 MNHEY, CDR2 SVGAGI. The CDR3 spans 16 residues.

The count of this clonotype is one. The chain links TRBV6-5 to TRBJ2-1, with D tentatively TRBD1 (5 bases). The CDR3 sequence is 16 residues long. V lost 0 bases, J lost 1 base, and 10 bases lay in between. Germline assignment: CDR1 MNHEY and CDR2 SVGAGI. The CDR3 reads CASSYSVTVSYNEQFF. The DNA of the CDR3 is TGTGCCAGCAGTTACTCGGTGACAGTTTCCTACAATGAGCAGTTCTTC.

V gene TRBV7-3 combines with J gene TRBJ2-1; 9 bases match TRBD2. Germline V CDR1 and CDR2: SGHTA, FQGTGA. This CDR3 spans 14 amino acids. V lost 2 bases, J lost 9 bases, and 5 bases stayed unmatched. The CDR3 coding sequence is TGTGCCAGCAGCTTAGCGGGAGGGAGGAGTGAGCAGTTCTTC. Translated, it gives CASSLAGGRSEQFF. Full variable domain (remainder filled in from reference TRBV7-3 and TRBJ2-1): GAGVSQTPSNKVTEKGKYVELRCDPISGHTALYWYRQSLGQGPEFLIYFQGTGAADDSGLPNDRFFAVRPEGSVSTLKIQRTERGDSAVYLCASSLAGGRSEQFFGPGTRLTVL.

The chain links TRBV6-5 to TRBJ2-7; the D gene is possibly TRBD2 (5 bases). Trimming cost V 4 bases and J 5 bases, with 15 bases left between them. The CDR3 is 14 amino acids. Germline V gene data show CDR1 as MNHEY and CDR2 as SVGAGI. The CDR3 coding sequence is TGTGCCAGCAGTTTCACGGGAAATACGAACGAGCAGTACTTC. As protein: CASSFTGNTNEQYF.

The V gene is TRBV27, the J gene TRBJ1-5; 7 bases are shared with TRBD1. CDR1 and CDR2 from the germline V gene are MNHEY and SMNVEV (reference sequence). This CDR3 has 13 residues. The junction had 6 bases not matched to a gene; V was cut back by 8 bases and J by 5 bases. This CDR3 reads CASGRTGYQPQHF. Here the CDR3 DNA reads TGTGCCAGCGGCCGGACAGGCTATCAGCCCCAGCATTTT.

This sequence joins TRBV7-8 and TRBJ2-1; 7 nucleotides align to TRBD2. CDR1 SGHVS and CDR2 FQNEAQ come from the germline V gene. V trimming: 5 bases; J trimming: 4 bases; junction bases outside the gene matches: 14. The CDR3 is made up of 17 amino acids. CDR3 in amino acids: CASSPSRRETRYNEQFF. The DNA of the CDR3 is TGTGCCAGCAGCCCAAGTAGGCGGGAGACGAGGTACAATGAGCAGTTCTTC.

The chain employs TRBV19 and TRBJ2-1; TRBD2 matches 11 bases. The V gene's germline CDR1 is LNHDA and CDR2 SQIVND (reference sequence). V gave up 5 bases and J gave up 4 bases; unmatched junction bases: 4. The CDR3 extends over 15 amino acids. Written as DNA, the CDR3 is TGTGCCAGTAGTCCAATAGCGGGAGGGTACAATGAGCAGTTCTTC. Amino acids: CASSPIAGGYNEQFF. The full variable domain, rest sourced from reference TRBV19 and TRBJ2-1, is DGGITQSPKYLFRKEGQNVTLSCEQNLNHDAMYWYRQDPGQGLRLIYYSQIVNDFQKGDIAEGYSVSREKKESFPLTVTSAQKNPTAFYLCASSPIAGGYNEQFFGPGTRLTVL.

The J gene is TRBJ2-2, the V gene TRBV3-1, with a tentative D call TRBD2 (5 bases). Germline V gene lookup returns CDR1 LGHDT and CDR2 YNNKEL (reference sequence). The CDR3 contains 15 residues. V was trimmed by 1 base and J by 4 bases, leaving 10 bases between them. The CDR3 DNA reads as TGTGCCAGCAGCCAAGTTAGGGAGTTCACCGGGGAGCTGTTTTTT. Amino acid sequence: CASSQVREFTGELFF. The whole variable domain, remainder taken from reference TRBV3-1 and TRBJ2-2, is DTAVSQTPKYLVTQMGNDKSIKCEQNLGHDTMYWYKQDSKKFLKIMFSYNNKELIINETVPNRFSPKSPDKAHLNLHINSLELGDSAVYFCASSQVREFTGELFFGEGSRLTVL.

The J gene is TRBJ2-7, the V gene TRBV30; 7 bases line up with TRBD2. Germline CDR1 reads GTSNPN; CDR2 reads SVGIG (reference sequence). Trimming took 0 bases from V and 4 from J; bases not matched to a gene: 0. CDR3 length equals 12 residues. The CDR3 bases are TGTGCCTGGAGTGTACTAGCGTACGAGCAGTACTTC. Protein: CAWSVLAYEQYF.

The CDR3 protein is CASSGWGGQFF. DNA for the CDR3: TGTGCCAGCAGTGGTTGGGGTGGGCAGTTCTTC. The rearrangement joins TRBV6-1 to TRBJ2-1; D is unresolved. This CDR3 is built from 11 residues. The V end lost 4 bases, the J end lost 12 bases, and 10 bases lay between the germline ends. Germline assignment: CDR1 MNHNS and CDR2 SASEGT.

This clonotype was recorded once. The V gene is TRBV30, the J gene TRBJ2-1, with no clear D. Germline V CDR1 and CDR2: GTSNPN, SVGIG (reference sequence). The CDR3 spans 12 residues. The V and J ends lost 2 bases and 5 bases respectively, with 7 bases between them. For the CDR3, the DNA is TGTGCCTGGAGTTGGGCTAACAATGAGCAGTTCTTC. It encodes CAWSWANNEQFF.

This chain joins TRBV6-1 and TRBJ1-2; D remains unclear. The length of the CDR3 is 13 residues. V was trimmed by 2 bases and J by 7 bases, leaving 11 bases between them. Per germline, CDR1 MNHNS and CDR2 SASEGT. The CDR3 nucleotides are TGTGCCAGCAGTGAAACTCGAGGGTCTGGCTACACCTTC. Translated, it gives CASSETRGSGYTF.

The V call is TRBV10-2, the J call TRBJ2-7; D is possibly TRBD1 (7 bases). The CDR3 sequence is 15 residues long. Germline values: CDR1 WSHSY, CDR2 SAAADI. V was trimmed by 4 bases and J by 0 bases, leaving 13 bases between them. CDR3 bases: TGCGCCAGCAGTGTGTCGGGGGACAGCTCCTACGAGCAGTACTTC. Translation: CASSVSGDSSYEQYF.

The chain combines TRBV7-2 with TRBJ2-7, with D uncertain. The CDR3 is made up of 14 amino acids. Germline V gives CDR1 SGHTA, CDR2 FQGNSA. The V gene lost 6 bases and the J gene lost 3 bases, with 15 bases spanning the gap. DNA for the CDR3: TGTGCCAGCAGTGGTGGGCGAAAATTCTACGAGCAGTACTTC. Residues: CASSGGRKFYEQYF.